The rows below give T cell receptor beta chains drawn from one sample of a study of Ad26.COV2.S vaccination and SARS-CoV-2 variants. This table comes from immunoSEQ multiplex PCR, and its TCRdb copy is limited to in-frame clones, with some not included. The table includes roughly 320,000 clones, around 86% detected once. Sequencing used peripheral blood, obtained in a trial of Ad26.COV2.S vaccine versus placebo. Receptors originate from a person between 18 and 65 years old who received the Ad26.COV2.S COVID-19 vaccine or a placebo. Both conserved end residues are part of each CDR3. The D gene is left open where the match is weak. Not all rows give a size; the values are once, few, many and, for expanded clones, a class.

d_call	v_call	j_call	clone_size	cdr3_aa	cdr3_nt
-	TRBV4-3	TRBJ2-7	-	CASSQGGSGSLAYEQYF	TGCGCCAGCAGCCAAGGAGGAAGCGGTTCATTAGCCTACGAGCAGTACTTC
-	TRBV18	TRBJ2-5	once	CASQDRQYRETQYF	TGTGCCAGCCAAGACAGACAGTACCGGGAGACCCAGTACTTC
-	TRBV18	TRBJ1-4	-	CASSPRAGLATNEKLFF	TGTGCCAGCTCACCAAGGGCAGGCCTTGCAACTAATGAAAAACTGTTTTTT
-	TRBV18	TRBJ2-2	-	CASSQRLSRWTALGNTGELFF	TGTGCCAGCTCACAACGCCTATCCCGCTGGACAGCCCTTGGGAACACCGGGGAGCTGTTTTTT
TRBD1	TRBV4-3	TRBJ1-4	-	CASSQETGVDKLFF	TGCGCCAGCAGCCAAGAAACAGGGGTGGATAAGCTGTTTTTT
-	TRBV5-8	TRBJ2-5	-	CASREGWETQYF	TGTGCCAGCAGGGAGGGGTGGGAGACCCAGTACTTC
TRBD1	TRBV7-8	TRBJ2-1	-	CASSLAQDRALYNEQFF	TGTGCCAGCAGCTTAGCGCAGGACAGGGCTTTATACAATGAGCAGTTCTTC
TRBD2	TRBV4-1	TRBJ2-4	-	CASSQESGGDIQYF	TGCGCCAGCAGCCAGGAGAGCGGGGGGGACATTCAGTACTTC
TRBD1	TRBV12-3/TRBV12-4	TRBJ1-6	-	CASSLDRVSPLHF	TGTGCCAGCAGCCTCGACAGGGTTTCACCCCTCCACTTT
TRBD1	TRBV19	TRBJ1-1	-	CASEGAVNTEAFF	TGTGCCAGCGAGGGGGCCGTGAACACTGAAGCTTTCTTT
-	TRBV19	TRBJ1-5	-	CASSIPGAYQPQHF	TGTGCCAGTAGTATCCCAGGGGCCTATCAGCCCCAGCATTTT
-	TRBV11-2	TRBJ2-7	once	CASSLNRGYYEQYF	TGTGCCAGCAGCTTAAACCGGGGCTACTACGAGCAGTACTTC
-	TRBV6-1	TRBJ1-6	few	CASSEVNDSPLHF	TGTGCCAGCAGTGAAGTGAATGATTCACCCCTCCACTTT
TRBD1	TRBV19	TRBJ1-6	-	CASSIGTGGSPLHF	TGTGCCAGTAGTATAGGGACAGGGGGTTCACCCCTCCACTTT
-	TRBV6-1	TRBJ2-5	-	CASSELYSDQTQYF	TGTGCCAGCAGTGAACTTTACTCCGATCAGACCCAGTACTTC
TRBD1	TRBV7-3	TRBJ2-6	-	CASSLGQAVGANVLTF	TGTGCCAGCAGCTTGGGACAGGCCGTTGGGGCCAACGTCCTGACTTTC
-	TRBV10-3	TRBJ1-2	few	CAIWTDNYGYTF	TGTGCCATTTGGACGGATAACTATGGCTACACCTTC
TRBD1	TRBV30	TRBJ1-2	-	CAWSGDRVYGYTF	TGTGCCTGGAGCGGGGACAGAGTGTATGGCTACACCTTC
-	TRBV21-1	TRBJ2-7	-	CASSKGRDRADLEQYF	TGTGCCAGCAGCAAAGGGAGGGACAGGGCAGACCTCGAGCAGTACTTC
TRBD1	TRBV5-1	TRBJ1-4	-	CASSVTGGAGEKLFF	TGCGCCAGCAGCGTGACAGGGGGCGCGGGTGAAAAACTGTTTTTT
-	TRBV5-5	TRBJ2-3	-	CASSLAGHDTDTQYF	TGTGCCAGCAGCTTGGCAGGACACGACACAGATACGCAGTATTTT
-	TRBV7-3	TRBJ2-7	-	CASSLTAGYYEQYF	TGTGCCAGCAGCTTAACAGCGGGCTACTACGAGCAGTACTTC
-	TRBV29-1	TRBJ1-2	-	CSVWGAENYGYTF	TGCAGCGTTTGGGGGGCAGAGAACTATGGCTACACCTTC